This T cell receptor beta chain was identified during a study of shared clonotypes between healthy human individuals. Looked up from germline, CDR1 is MDHEN and CDR2 is SYDVKM. V was cut by 5 bases and J by 5 bases, with 21 bases left in between. The CDR3 is 16 residues long. DNA from unsorted PBMC was sequenced on ten immunoSEQ deep assay plates. Clones were read by immunoSEQ multiplex PCR, and TCRdb kept only the in-frame ones, dropping some. The sample carries roughly 500,000 clones, about three quarters recorded once. The V gene is TRBV28, the J gene TRBJ1-2; possible D gene TRBD1, 6 bases. This TCR came from a woman between 40 and 50 years old in good health. Some clones in this sample may be carry-over from other donors' samples. Sequenced material: PBMCs. This CDR3 reads CASSPTRAQGIYGYTF. The CDR3 DNA reads TGTGCCAGCAGTCCCACGCGGGCACAGGGTATTTATGGCTACACCTTC.